This entry features one TCR beta chain sequence. There were around 3,300 ng of total RNA used for each TCR library. TCRdb reworked the 5' RACE reads into one entry per CDR3 protein, no DNA. The sample holds fewer than 550,000 distinct CDR3 sequences. The data originate from a study of monozygotic twins with inflammatory bowel disease. The origin of this receptor is a human donor with ulcerative colitis or Crohn's disease, or a healthy co-twin of an affected twin (not recorded which). Sequences were obtained from blood.

CDR3 region: CATMTGYNEQFF. The chain employs TRBV10-3 and TRBJ2-1; no DNA is available, so the TRBD1 call from TCRdb remains unchecked. Per germline, CDR1 ENHRY and CDR2 SYGVKD. The CDR3 length is 12 residues.